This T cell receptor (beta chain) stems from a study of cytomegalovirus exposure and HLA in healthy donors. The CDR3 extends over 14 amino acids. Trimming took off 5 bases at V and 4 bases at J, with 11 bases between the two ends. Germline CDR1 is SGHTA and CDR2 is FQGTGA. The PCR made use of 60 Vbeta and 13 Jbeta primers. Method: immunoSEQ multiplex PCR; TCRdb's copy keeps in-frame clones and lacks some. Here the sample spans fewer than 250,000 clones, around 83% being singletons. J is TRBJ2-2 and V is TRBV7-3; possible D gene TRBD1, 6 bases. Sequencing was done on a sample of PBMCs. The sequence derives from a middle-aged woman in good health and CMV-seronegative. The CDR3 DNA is TGTGCCAGCAGCCAGACAGGTAGCACCGGGGAGCTGTTTTTT. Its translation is CASSQTGSTGELFF.